Shown below are 13 T cell receptor beta chains from a single sample sequenced in a study of T cell changes during pregnancy in multiple sclerosis (dated by TCRdb to the late 2010s). Library creation used the immunoSEQ multiplex PCR assay. TCRdb's version of the immuneACCESS table is confined to in-frame rearrangements and falls short of the full clone set. An unresolved V gene accounts for under half of the shortfall where checked; the remainder is of unknown origin. The sample records just under 60,000 clones, 80% to 95% of which are singletons. The top ten hold more than 0.7% of the sample. The sample here was peripheral blood, taken in the first trimester of pregnancy. These receptors were obtained from a female donor with multiple sclerosis, enrolled in a pregnancy study.

The chain couples TRBV25-1 to TRBJ1-1; D is undetermined. Germline-derived CDR1 and CDR2 are MGHDK and SYGVNS. The V end was cut by 1 base, the J end by 3 bases, with 9 bases between. The CDR3 totals 14 residues. The DNA for the CDR3 is TGTGCCAGCAGTGAATTTTTGGACTACACTGAAGCTTTCTTT. Protein: CASSEFLDYTEAFF.

V is TRBV18 and J is TRBJ2-7; D gene uncertain. Per the germline V gene, CDR1 is KGHSH and CDR2 is LQKENI. This CDR3 spans 11 amino acids. V was clipped by 3 bases and J by 7 bases, with 7 bases between them. The CDR3 loop reads CASSPNREQYF. In DNA, the CDR3 is TGTGCCAGCTCACCGAACAGAGAGCAGTACTTC.

The rearrangement uses TRBV9 and TRBJ1-3, with D tentatively TRBD1 (5 bases). Looked up from germline, CDR1 is SGDLS and CDR2 is YYNGEE. V lost 0 bases and J 9 bases, leaving 19 bases between the germline ends. The CDR3 extends over 16 amino acids. In DNA, the CDR3 is TGTGCCAGCAGCGTAGCCCCTGGGGTGTTAGACAGCACCATATATTTT. Its translation is CASSVAPGVLDSTIYF.

The chain uses TRBV5-1 and TRBJ2-7; 8 bases agree with TRBD2. Losses at the gene ends were 4 bases for V and 1 base for J; bases not matched to a gene: 4. There are 14 residues in the CDR3. CDR1 is SGHRS, CDR2 YFSETQ, per germline. The CDR3 DNA reads as TGCGCCAGCAGCGTCGGGGGGGATTCCTACGAGCAGTACTTC. It encodes CASSVGGDSYEQYF.

The chain is built from TRBV6-5 and TRBJ2-5; no firm D call. The last part of the DNA fits TRBJ2-7 better; the J call may be wrong. This CDR3 has 14 residues. The germline CDR1 and CDR2 sequences are MNHEY and SVGAGI. The CDR3 spells CATRLLEAAYEQYF. The CDR3 DNA follows: TGTGCCACCCGCCTCCTCGAGGCCGCCTACGAGCAGTACTTC.

The CDR3 sequence is CAWSVRSGTGDYLYSPLHF. DNA for the CDR3: TGTGCCTGGAGTGTACGGTCCGGGACAGGGGACTATCTATATTCACCCCTCCACTTT. The V gene is TRBV30, the J gene TRBJ1-6; 10 bases match TRBD1. This CDR3 is built from 19 residues. Trimming removed 0 bases from V and 8 bases from J; junction bases left unmatched: 16. Germline V CDR1 and CDR2: GTSNPN, SVGIG (reference sequence).

This chain uses TRBV7-7 with TRBJ2-5, with 12 bases fitting TRBD2. This CDR3 spans 16 amino acids. Germline loops: CDR1 SSHAT, CDR2 FNYEAQ (reference sequence). V trimming: 5 bases; J trimming: 10 bases; junction bases outside the gene matches: 14. The DNA of the CDR3 is TGTGCCAGCAGCCCTCTAGCGGGGGGGGTTCGTGGGGACCAGTACTTC. The encoded protein is CASSPLAGGVRGDQYF.

The chain combines TRBV5-4 with TRBJ2-7; 7 bases map to TRBD1. Germline loops: CDR1 SGHNT, CDR2 YYREEE (reference sequence). The trim removed 2 bases at V and 0 bases at J, leaving 5 bases unmatched. The CDR3 totals 15 residues. The CDR3 sequence: CASSFDRVTSYEQYF. CDR3 DNA: TGTGCCAGCAGCTTCGACAGGGTGACCTCCTACGAGCAGTACTTC.

This clone was observed a single time. The chain links TRBV4-2 to TRBJ1-1; 7 nucleotides line up with TRBD1. Germline lookup yields CDR1 LGHNA and CDR2 YNFKEQ. V was pared by 1 base and J by 0 bases, with 8 bases of the junction left unmatched. CDR3 length: 17 amino acids. The DNA for the CDR3 is TGTGCCAGCAGCCAAGTAGGAGGGGGCCGCGTGAACACTGAAGCTTTCTTT. It codes for CASSQVGGGRVNTEAFF.

The J gene is TRBJ1-4, the V gene TRBV7-8; TRBD1 matches at 7 bases. Germline assignment: CDR1 SGHVS and CDR2 FQNEAQ. This CDR3 is built from 15 residues. V shed 4 bases and J 10 bases; nucleotides not matched to a gene: 12. Written as DNA, the CDR3 is TGTGCCAGCAGCTCAACAGGGGACCGAGATGGAAAACTGTTTTTT. Translated: CASSSTGDRDGKLFF.

The chain couples TRBV4-3 to TRBJ1-1, with D perhaps TRBD1 (6 bases). The CDR3 has 17 amino acids. Germline CDR1 reads LGHNA; CDR2 reads YSLEER. Trimming took off 2 bases at V and 1 base at J, with 17 bases between the two ends. CDR3 sequence (DNA): TGCGCCAGCAGCCAATGGGGGTCAGGGGTTCGGAACACTGAAGCTTTCTTT. This gives the protein CASSQWGSGVRNTEAFF.

The genes are TRBV5-1 and TRBJ2-7; no clear D. The CDR3 contains 13 residues. V lost 0 bases, J lost 3 bases, and 7 bases lay in between. The germline V gene encodes CDR1 SGHRS and CDR2 YFSETQ. CDR3 region: CASSLVPGYEQYF. CDR3 in DNA: TGCGCCAGCAGCTTGGTTCCCGGCTACGAGCAGTACTTC.

This clone was detected once. The V gene is TRBV19, the J gene TRBJ2-3, with a weak D call TRBD1 (6 bases). The V and J ends lost 5 bases and 3 bases respectively, with 18 bases between them. The germline gives CDR1 LNHDA, CDR2 SQIVND (reference sequence). The CDR3 loop spans 16 amino acids. Here the CDR3 DNA reads TGTGCCAGTAGTCCCCCCTCTACAGGGCGAACAGATACGCAGTATTTT. Protein product: CASSPPSTGRTDTQYF.